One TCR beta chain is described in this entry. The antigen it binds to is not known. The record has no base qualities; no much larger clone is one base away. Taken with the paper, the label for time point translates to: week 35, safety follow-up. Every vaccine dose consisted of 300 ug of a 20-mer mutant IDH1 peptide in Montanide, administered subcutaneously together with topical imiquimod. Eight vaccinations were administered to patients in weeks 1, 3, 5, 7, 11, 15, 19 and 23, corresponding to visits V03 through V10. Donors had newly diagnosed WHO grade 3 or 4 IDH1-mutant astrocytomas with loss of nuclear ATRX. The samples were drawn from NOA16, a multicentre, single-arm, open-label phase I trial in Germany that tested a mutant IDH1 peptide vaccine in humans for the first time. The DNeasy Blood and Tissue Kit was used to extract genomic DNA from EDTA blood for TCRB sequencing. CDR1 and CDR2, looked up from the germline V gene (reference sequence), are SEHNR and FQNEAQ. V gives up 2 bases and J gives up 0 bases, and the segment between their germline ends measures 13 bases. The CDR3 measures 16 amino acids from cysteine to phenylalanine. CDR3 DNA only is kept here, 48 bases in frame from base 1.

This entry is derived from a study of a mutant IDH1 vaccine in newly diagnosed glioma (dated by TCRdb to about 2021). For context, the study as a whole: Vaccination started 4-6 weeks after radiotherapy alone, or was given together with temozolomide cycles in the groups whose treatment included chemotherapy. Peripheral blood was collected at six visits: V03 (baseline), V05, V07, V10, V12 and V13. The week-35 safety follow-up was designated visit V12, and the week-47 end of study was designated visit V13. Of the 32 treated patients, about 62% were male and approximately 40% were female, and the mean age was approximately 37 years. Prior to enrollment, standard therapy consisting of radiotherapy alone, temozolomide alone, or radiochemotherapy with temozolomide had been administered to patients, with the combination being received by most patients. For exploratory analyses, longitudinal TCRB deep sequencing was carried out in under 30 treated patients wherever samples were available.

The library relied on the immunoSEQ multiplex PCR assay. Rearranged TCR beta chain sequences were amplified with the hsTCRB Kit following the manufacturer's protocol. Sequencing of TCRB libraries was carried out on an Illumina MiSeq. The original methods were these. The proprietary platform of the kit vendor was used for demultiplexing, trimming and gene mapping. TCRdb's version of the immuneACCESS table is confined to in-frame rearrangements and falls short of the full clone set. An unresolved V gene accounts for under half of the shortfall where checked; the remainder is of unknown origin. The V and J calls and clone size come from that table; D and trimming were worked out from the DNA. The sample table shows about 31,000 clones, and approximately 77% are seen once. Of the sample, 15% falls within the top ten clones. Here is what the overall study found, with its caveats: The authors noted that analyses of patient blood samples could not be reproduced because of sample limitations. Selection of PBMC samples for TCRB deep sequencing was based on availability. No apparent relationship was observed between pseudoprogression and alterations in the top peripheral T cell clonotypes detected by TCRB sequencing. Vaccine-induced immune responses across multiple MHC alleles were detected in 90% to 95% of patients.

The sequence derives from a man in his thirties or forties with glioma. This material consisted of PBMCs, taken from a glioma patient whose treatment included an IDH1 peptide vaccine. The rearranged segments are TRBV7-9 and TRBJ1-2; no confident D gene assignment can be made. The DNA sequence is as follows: TGTGCCAGCAGCTTAAAGGACGAGGAAGCTAACTATGGCTACACCTTC. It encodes CASSLKDEEANYGYTF.